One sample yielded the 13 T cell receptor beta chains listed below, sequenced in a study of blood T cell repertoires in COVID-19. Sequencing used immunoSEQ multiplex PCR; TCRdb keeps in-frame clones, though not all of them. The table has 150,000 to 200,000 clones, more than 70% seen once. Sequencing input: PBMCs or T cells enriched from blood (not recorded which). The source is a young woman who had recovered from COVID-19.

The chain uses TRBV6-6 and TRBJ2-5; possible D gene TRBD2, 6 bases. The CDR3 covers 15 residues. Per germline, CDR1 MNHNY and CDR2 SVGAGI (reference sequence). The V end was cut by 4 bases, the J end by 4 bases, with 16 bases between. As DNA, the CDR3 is TGTGCCAGCAGTTTAGGGGCCGGGGGACTAGAGACCCAGTACTTC. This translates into CASSLGAGGLETQYF.

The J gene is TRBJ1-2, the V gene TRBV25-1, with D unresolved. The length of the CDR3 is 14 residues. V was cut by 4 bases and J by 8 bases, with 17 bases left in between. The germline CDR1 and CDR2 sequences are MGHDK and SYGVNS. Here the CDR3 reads CASSGLATRWGYTF. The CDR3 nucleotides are TGTGCCAGCAGTGGGCTGGCCACCCGATGGGGCTACACCTTC.

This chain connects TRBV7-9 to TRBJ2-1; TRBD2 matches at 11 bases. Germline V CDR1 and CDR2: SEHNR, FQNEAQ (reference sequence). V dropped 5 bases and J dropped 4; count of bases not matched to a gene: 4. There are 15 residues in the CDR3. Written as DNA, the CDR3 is TGTGCCAGCAGCCCTCGGACTAGCGGGTACAATGAGCAGTTCTTC. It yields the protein CASSPRTSGYNEQFF.

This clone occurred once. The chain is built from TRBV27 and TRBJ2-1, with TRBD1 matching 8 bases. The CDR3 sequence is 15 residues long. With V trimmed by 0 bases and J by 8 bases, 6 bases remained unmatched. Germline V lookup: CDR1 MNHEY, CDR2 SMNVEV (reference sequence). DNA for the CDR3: TGTGCCAGCAGTTTATCCGTGGACAGGGCCGATGAGCAGTTCTTC. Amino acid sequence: CASSLSVDRADEQFF.

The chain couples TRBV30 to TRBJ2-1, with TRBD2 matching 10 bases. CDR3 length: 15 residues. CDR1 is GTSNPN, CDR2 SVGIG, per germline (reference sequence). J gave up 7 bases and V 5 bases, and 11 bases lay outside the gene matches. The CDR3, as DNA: TGTGCCTGGGCCGGAGCGGGAGGGTATTGGAATGAGCAGTTCTTC. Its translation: CAWAGAGGYWNEQFF.

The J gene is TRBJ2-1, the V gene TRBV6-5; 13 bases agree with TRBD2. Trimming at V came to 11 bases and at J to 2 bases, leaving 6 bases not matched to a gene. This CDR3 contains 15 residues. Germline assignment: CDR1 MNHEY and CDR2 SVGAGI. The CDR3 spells CAGSGTSGTYNEQFF. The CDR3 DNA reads TGTGCCGGATCAGGGACTAGCGGGACCTACAATGAGCAGTTCTTC.

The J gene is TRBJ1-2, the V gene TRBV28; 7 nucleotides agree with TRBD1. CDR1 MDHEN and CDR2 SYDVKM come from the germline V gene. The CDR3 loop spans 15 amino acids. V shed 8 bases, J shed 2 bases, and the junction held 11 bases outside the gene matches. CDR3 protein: CASYHRQGLNYGYTF. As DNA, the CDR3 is TGTGCCAGCTACCATCGACAGGGTCTAAACTATGGCTACACCTTC.

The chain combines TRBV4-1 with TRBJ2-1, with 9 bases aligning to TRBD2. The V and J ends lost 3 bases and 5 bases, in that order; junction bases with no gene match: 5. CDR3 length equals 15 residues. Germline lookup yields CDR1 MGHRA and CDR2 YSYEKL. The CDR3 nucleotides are TGCGCCAGCAGCCACGAACGACTAGCGGACAATGAGCAGTTCTTC. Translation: CASSHERLADNEQFF.

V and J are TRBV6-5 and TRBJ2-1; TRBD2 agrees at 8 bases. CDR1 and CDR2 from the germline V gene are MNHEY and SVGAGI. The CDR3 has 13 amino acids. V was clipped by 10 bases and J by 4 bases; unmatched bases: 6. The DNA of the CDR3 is TGTGCCACTTCACTAGCGGTTTACAATGAGCAGTTCTTC. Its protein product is CATSLAVYNEQFF.

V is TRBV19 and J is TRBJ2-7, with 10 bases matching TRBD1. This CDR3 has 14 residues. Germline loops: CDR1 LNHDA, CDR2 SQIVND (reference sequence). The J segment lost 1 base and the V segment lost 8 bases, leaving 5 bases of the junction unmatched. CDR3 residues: CASGTGQGSYEQYF. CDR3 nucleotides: TGTGCCAGTGGAACGGGACAGGGGTCCTACGAGCAGTACTTC.

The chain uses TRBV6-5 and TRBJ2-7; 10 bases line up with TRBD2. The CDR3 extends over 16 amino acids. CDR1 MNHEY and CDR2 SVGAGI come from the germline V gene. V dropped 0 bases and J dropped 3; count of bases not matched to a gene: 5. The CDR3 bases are TGTGCCAGCAGTTACTCTAAGGCTAGCGGGAGCTACGAGCAGTACTTC. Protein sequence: CASSYSKASGSYEQYF.

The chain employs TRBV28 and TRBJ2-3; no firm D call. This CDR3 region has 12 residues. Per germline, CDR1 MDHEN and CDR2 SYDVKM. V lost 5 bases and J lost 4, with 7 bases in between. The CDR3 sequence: CASSIIADTQYF. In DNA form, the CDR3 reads TGTGCCAGCAGTATTATAGCAGATACGCAGTATTTT.

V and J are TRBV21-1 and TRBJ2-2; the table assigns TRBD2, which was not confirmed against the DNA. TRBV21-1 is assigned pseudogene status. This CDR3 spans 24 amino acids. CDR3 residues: CASSNHSGTSGRARGVVNTGELFF. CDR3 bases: TGTGCCAGCAGCAACCACTCCGGGACTAGCGGGAGGGCCAGAGGTGTAGTGAACACCGGGGAGCTGTTTTTT.